This T cell receptor beta chain was profiled in a study of cytomegalovirus exposure and HLA in healthy donors. The PCR employed 60 Vbeta primers together with 13 Jbeta primers. Method: immunoSEQ multiplex PCR; TCRdb's copy keeps in-frame clones and lacks some. The sample has 130,000 to 150,000 clones; roughly four fifths are singletons. Study results and limitations: Analysis was carried out at a later point, and it linked a missense DCLRE1C variant to TCR beta V- and J-gene trimming. Some highly shared sequence variants likely arose as a pipeline artifact.

Concerning this clone itself: What it binds is not known.

Material: PBMCs. The source is a male donor in good health and CMV-seronegative.

In DNA form, the CDR3 reads TGTGCCAGCTCACCGGTCAGTGGGAGGACTAGCGGTAACTACGAGCAGTACTTC. It yields the protein CASSPVSGRTSGNYEQYF. J is TRBJ2-7 and V is TRBV18, with 10 bases identical to TRBD2. The germline V gene encodes CDR1 KGHSH and CDR2 LQKENI. The V segment lost 3 bases and the J segment 3 bases; nucleotides outside the gene matches: 14. CDR3 length: 18 amino acids.